Listed below are T cell receptor beta chains from one sample, sequenced in a study of blood T cell repertoires in COVID-19. Libraries were prepared by immunoSEQ multiplex PCR; TCRdb keeps only in-frame clonotypes and omits some of them. The data contain approximately 470,000 clones, about 85% of them singletons. The sequenced material came from PBMCs or T cells enriched from blood (not recorded which). These TCRs come from a woman under 30 who had recovered from COVID-19. CDR3s include the opening cysteine and the closing phenylalanine or tryptophan. Each record gives: J gene, V gene, clone size, D gene, CDR3 DNA, CDR3 protein. A D gene is named only where the DNA matches it firmly. For some rows the clone size is stated as once, few or many, or as a class when expanded; others skip it.

TRBJ1-2	TRBV4-1	NA	NA	TGCGCCAGCAGCCACCTAGGGGTTGACTATGGCTACACCTTC	CASSHLGVDYGYTF
TRBJ1-1	TRBV5-1	NA	TRBD1	TGCGCCAGCAGCTCGGGACAGCTTATGAACACTGAAGCTTTCTTT	CASSSGQLMNTEAFF
TRBJ2-5	TRBV7-3	NA	NA	TGTGCCAGCAGCTTAGGAGGGGCCCAAGAGACCCAGTACTTC	CASSLGGAQETQYF
TRBJ1-5	TRBV28	NA	TRBD1	TGTGCCAGCAGTTTAAACAGGGGTGGGGGTCAGCCCCAGCATTTT	CASSLNRGGGQPQHF
TRBJ2-3	TRBV30	NA	NA	TGTGCCTGGAGTGTCAGCGGGCCAGATACGCAGTATTTT	CAWSVSGPDTQYF
TRBJ2-1	TRBV2	NA	NA	TGTGCCAGCACGGACGAGGACTCGAAGTTCTTC	CASTDEDSKFF
TRBJ2-1	TRBV6-5	NA	TRBD2	TGTGCCAGCAGTTGCTCGCGGGGGGGTTTTAATGAGCAGTTCTTC	CASSCSRGGFNEQFF
TRBJ2-6	TRBV18	NA	NA	TGTGCCAGCTCACCGATCTATGATGGGGCGTCTGGGGCCAACGTCCTGACTTTC	CASSPIYDGASGANVLTF
TRBJ1-1	TRBV6-5	NA	NA	TGTGCCAGCAGTTACTCCGCGGGCACTGAAGCTTTCTTT	CASSYSAGTEAFF
TRBJ1-6	TRBV28	NA	NA	TGTGCCAGCACCACCAAAAGGGCGGGTAGACGCTCACCCCTCCACTTT	CASTTKRAGRRSPLHF
TRBJ2-5	TRBV5-4	NA	NA	TGTGCCAGCAGCTTATTAGTTTCCCCGTACCAAGAGACCCAGTACTTC	CASSLLVSPYQETQYF
TRBJ1-2	TRBV5-1	NA	NA	TGCGCCAGCAGCTTTGACAGGAATAACTATGGCTACACCTTC	CASSFDRNNYGYTF
TRBJ1-1	TRBV6-5	NA	NA	TGTGCCAGCAGTTTCCAAGGGACAAATGAAGCTTTCTTT	CASSFQGTNEAFF
TRBJ1-2	TRBV6-5	NA	TRBD1	TGTGCCAGCAGTTCAACAGGGGAATATGGCTACACCTTC	CASSSTGEYGYTF
TRBJ2-1	TRBV11-2	NA	TRBD2	TGTGCCAGCAGCTTAGGACTAGCGGGTAATGAGCAGTTCTTC	CASSLGLAGNEQFF
TRBJ1-3	TRBV12-3/TRBV12-4	NA	NA	TGTGCCAGCAGTCAGACAGGAAACACCATATATTTT	CASSQTGNTIYF
TRBJ2-1	TRBV29-1	NA	NA	TGCAGCGTCGGGGATGGCAATGAGCAGTTCTTC	CSVGDGNEQFF
TRBJ2-4	TRBV4-1	NA	NA	TGCGCCAGCAGCCAAGTCGGTCTAGCCAAAAACATTCAGTACTTC	CASSQVGLAKNIQYF
TRBJ1-5	TRBV7-8	few	NA	TGTGCCAGCAGCTTAGCTTTGAGGAAGCCCCAGCATTTT	CASSLALRKPQHF
TRBJ1-1	TRBV6-5	NA	TRBD1	TGTGCCACCACGACAGGGGGTAGCACTGAAGCTTTCTTT	CATTTGGSTEAFF
TRBJ2-1	TRBV6-5	NA	NA	TGTGCCAGCAGCCTGCGGGTGGGCGAGCAGTTCTTC	CASSLRVGEQFF
TRBJ1-4	TRBV12-3/TRBV12-4	NA	NA	TGTGCCAGCAGTTTAGGAAGAGAGGAAAAACTGTTTTTT	CASSLGREEKLFF
TRBJ1-3	TRBV18	few	TRBD1	TGTGCCAGCTCACCCTTGAAGAGACAGGGGTACTCTGGAAACACCATATATTTT	CASSPLKRQGYSGNTIYF
TRBJ2-2	TRBV2	few	NA	TGTGCCAGCAGTGATCGAGGGGGCACCGGGGAGCTGTTTTTT	CASSDRGGTGELFF
TRBJ2-7	TRBV2	NA	NA	TGTGCCAGCAGTGAAATACCCGGCGGGGTGCAGTACTTC	CASSEIPGGVQYF
TRBJ1-2	TRBV27	NA	TRBD1	TGTGCCAGCAGTTCCCGGACAGGGGGCGCCTATGGCTACACCTTC	CASSSRTGGAYGYTF
TRBJ2-7	TRBV5-6	NA	TRBD1	TGTGCCAGCAGCCCCGGACAGGGCTCCTACGAGCAGTACTTC	CASSPGQGSYEQYF
TRBJ1-5	TRBV2	NA	NA	TGTGCCAGCAGTGAAGGGGCGCCTCAGCCCCAGCATTTT	CASSEGAPQPQHF
TRBJ1-1	TRBV27	NA	NA	TGTGCCAGCGCCCCAAGATCGGGGGGGCCCCTAAGGACTGAAGCTTTCTTT	CASAPRSGGPLRTEAFF
TRBJ2-1	TRBV3-1/TRBV3-2	NA	TRBD2	TGTGCCAGCAGCCATTACGGGACTAGCGAGAAAAGCTACAATGAGCAGTTCTTC	CASSHYGTSEKSYNEQFF
TRBJ2-3	TRBV4-1	once	NA	TGCGCCAGCAGCCTAAGCGGCCATCTCACAGATACGCAGTATTTT	CASSLSGHLTDTQYF
TRBJ2-7	TRBV28	NA	TRBD1	TGTGCCAGCACCTCTTTGAGGACAGGGGGCGACGAGCAGTACTTC	CASTSLRTGGDEQYF
TRBJ2-2	TRBV12-5	NA	TRBD2	TGTGCTAGTGGTACGGGACTATCAACCGGGGAGCTGTTTTTT	CASGTGLSTGELFF
TRBJ1-4	TRBV4-2	few	TRBD1	TGTGCCAGCAGCGGTGACAGGGTTGGTGAAAAACTGTTTTTT	CASSGDRVGEKLFF
TRBJ2-5	TRBV6-5	NA	NA	TGTGCCAGCAGTTCCCGGGTCTTCCAAGAGACCCAGTACTTC	CASSSRVFQETQYF
TRBJ2-2	TRBV5-1	NA	TRBD1	TGCGCCAGCAGATTGACAGGGGGCTCGAACACCGGGGAGCTGTTTTTT	CASRLTGGSNTGELFF
TRBJ1-5	TRBV21-1	NA	NA	TGTGCCAGCAGCAAAGCCCCGAGGGGGCATAGCAATCAGCCCCAGCATTTT	CASSKAPRGHSNQPQHF
TRBJ1-1	TRBV6-5	NA	NA	TGTGCCAGCAGTTTAGACGGGGTGAACACTGAAGCTTTCTTT	CASSLDGVNTEAFF
TRBJ2-1	TRBV12-3/TRBV12-4	NA	NA	TGTGCCAGCAGTTTAAACGGGTGGAATGAGCAGTTCTTC	CASSLNGWNEQFF
TRBJ1-2	TRBV5-6	NA	NA	TGTGCCAGCAGATCACAGGGCTCTAACTATGGCTACACCTTC	CASRSQGSNYGYTF
TRBJ2-1	TRBV19	NA	NA	TGTGCCAGTAGTAGGGGCGGATACTCCTACAATGAGCAGTTCTTC	CASSRGGYSYNEQFF
TRBJ1-2	TRBV7-9	once	NA	TGTGCCAGCAGCTTCCTAGACAACTATGGCTACACCTTC	CASSFLDNYGYTF
TRBJ1-5	TRBV3-1/TRBV3-2	NA	NA	TGTGCCAGCAGCCAAGCGCAGGGAGGAAATCAGCCCCAGCATTTT	CASSQAQGGNQPQHF
TRBJ1-4	TRBV15	NA	TRBD1	TGTGCCACGGCCTCTCTCCGGGACAGGGGTGGTGGGTCTACTAATGAAAAACTGTTTTTT	CATASLRDRGGGSTNEKLFF
TRBJ1-1	TRBV27	NA	TRBD1	TGTGCCAGTAGATATGGGACAGGGTACGGGCAGGGCACTGAAGCTTTCTTT	CASRYGTGYGQGTEAFF
TRBJ2-7	TRBV5-1	few	TRBD1	TGCGCCAGCAGCGGTAGGGGGCTGGAGGAGCAGTACTTC	CASSGRGLEEQYF
TRBJ1-1	TRBV27	NA	NA	TGTGCCACCAGAGACAGGCTCGTAATGAACACTGAAGCTTTCTTT	CATRDRLVMNTEAFF
TRBJ1-6	TRBV19	once	TRBD1	TGTGCCAGTAGTATAGATACGGGACAGGGTGGTTCACCCCTCCACTTT	CASSIDTGQGGSPLHF
TRBJ1-2	TRBV29-1	NA	NA	TGCAGCGTTACGACAGTCCAAAACTATGGCTACACCTTC	CSVTTVQNYGYTF
TRBJ2-3	TRBV15	NA	NA	TGTGCCACCAGCAGAGGGTGGGCAGGGAGCACAGATACGCAGTATTTT	CATSRGWAGSTDTQYF
TRBJ1-1	TRBV3-1/TRBV3-2	NA	TRBD1	TGTGCCAGCAGCCGGACAGGGGGTCCTCCGTACACTGAAGCTTTCTTT	CASSRTGGPPYTEAFF
TRBJ2-7	TRBV4-1	NA	TRBD2	TGCGCCAGCAGCCAGGTAGCGGGGAGCGAGCAGTACTTC	CASSQVAGSEQYF
TRBJ1-3	TRBV4-1	NA	NA	TGCGCCAGCAGCCCCCGGTCTGGAAACACCATATATTTT	CASSPRSGNTIYF
TRBJ2-2	TRBV10-3	few	TRBD1	TGTGCCATCACTCCACAGGGGAGAGACGCCGGGGAGCTGTTTTTT	CAITPQGRDAGELFF